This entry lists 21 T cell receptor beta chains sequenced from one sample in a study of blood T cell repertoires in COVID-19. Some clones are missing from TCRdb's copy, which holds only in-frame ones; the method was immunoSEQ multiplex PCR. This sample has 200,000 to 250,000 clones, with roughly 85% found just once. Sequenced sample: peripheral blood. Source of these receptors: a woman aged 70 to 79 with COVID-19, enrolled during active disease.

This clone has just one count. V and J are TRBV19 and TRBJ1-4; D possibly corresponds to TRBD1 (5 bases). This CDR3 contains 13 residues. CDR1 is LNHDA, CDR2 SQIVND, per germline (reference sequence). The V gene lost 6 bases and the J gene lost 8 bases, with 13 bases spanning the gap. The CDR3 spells CASSTGLPEKLFF. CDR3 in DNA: TGTGCCAGTAGCACGGGACTCCCCGAAAAACTGTTTTTT.

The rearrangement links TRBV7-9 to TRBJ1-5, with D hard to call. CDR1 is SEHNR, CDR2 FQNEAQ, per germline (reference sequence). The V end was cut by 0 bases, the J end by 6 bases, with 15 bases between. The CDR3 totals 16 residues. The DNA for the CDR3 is TGTGCCAGCAGCTTAGCGCGTCCCGCCGGTGTTCAGCCCCAGCATTTT. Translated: CASSLARPAGVQPQHF. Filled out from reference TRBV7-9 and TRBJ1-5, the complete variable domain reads DTGVSQNPRHKITKRGQNVTFRCDPISEHNRLYWYRQTLGQGPEFLTYFQNEAQLEKSRLLSDRFSAERPKGSFSTLEIQRTEQGDSAMYLCASSLARPAGVQPQHFGDGTRLSIL.

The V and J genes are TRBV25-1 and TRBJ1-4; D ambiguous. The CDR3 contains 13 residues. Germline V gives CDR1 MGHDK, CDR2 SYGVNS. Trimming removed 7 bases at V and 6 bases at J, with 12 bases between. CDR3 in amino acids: CASTPTGYEKLFF. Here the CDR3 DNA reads TGTGCCAGCACACCGACTGGCTATGAAAAACTGTTTTTT.

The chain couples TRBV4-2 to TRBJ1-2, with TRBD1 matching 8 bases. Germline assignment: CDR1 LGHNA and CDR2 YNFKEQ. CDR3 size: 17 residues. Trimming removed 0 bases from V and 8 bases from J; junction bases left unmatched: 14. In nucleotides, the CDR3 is TGTGCCAGCAGCCAAGATGAGGGGGCCAGGGGGCTAATAGGCTACACCTTC. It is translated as CASSQDEGARGLIGYTF.

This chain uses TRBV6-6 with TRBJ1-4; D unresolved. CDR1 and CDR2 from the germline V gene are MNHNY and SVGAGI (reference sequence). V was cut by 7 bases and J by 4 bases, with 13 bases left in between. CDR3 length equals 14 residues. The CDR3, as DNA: TGTGCCAGCAAAAGAGCCCAATATAATGAAAAACTGTTTTTT. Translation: CASKRAQYNEKLFF.

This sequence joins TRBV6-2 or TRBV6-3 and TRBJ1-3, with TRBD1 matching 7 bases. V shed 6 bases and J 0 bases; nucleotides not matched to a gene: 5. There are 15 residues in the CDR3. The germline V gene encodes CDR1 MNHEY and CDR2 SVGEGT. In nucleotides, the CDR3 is TGTGCCAGCAGCCGGGGACAGCGCTCTGGAAACACCATATATTTT. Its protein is CASSRGQRSGNTIYF.

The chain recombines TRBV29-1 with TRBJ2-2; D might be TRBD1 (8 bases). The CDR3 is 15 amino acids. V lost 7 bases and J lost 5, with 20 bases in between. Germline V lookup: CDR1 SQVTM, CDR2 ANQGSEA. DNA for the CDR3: TGCAGCGCCGGCGCAGGGGGCGGGGGTACCGGGGAGCTGTTTTTT. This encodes CSAGAGGGGTGELFF.

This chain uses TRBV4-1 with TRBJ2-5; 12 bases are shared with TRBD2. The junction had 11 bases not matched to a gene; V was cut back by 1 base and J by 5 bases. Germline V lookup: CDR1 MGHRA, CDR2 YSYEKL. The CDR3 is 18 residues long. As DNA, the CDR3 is TGCGCCAGCAGCCAAGTCACACTAGCGGGGGGTCAGTATGAGACCCAGTACTTC. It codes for CASSQVTLAGGQYETQYF.

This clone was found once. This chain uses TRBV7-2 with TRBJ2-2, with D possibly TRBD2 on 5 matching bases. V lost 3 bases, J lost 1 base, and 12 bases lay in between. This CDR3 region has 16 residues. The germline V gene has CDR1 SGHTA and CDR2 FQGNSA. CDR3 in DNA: TGTGCCAGCAGCTTTGGAGGAGGATGGAACACCGGGGAGCTGTTTTTT. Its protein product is CASSFGGGWNTGELFF.

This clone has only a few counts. The CDR3: CASSFSGHNQPQHF. CDR3 sequence (DNA): TGTGCCAGCAGCTTTAGCGGACACAATCAGCCCCAGCATTTT. This sequence joins TRBV7-9 and TRBJ1-5; D may be TRBD1 (5 bases). CDR3 length: 14 amino acids. V was pared by 3 bases and J by 3 bases, with 9 bases between. The germline V gene encodes CDR1 SEHNR and CDR2 FQNEAQ (reference sequence).

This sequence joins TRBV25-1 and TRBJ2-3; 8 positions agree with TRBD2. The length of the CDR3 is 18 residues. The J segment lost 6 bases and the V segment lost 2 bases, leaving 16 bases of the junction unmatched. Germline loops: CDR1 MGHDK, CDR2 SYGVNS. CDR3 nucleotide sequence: TGTGCCAGCAGTGAAGCGGCCGGGGGGCGGGAGGACAGCGATACGCAGTATTTT. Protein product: CASSEAAGGREDSDTQYF.

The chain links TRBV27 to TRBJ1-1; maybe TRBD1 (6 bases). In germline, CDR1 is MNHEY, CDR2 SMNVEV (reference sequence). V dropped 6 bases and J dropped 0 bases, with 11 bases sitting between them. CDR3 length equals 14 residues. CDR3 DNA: TGTGCCAGCAGCCCCGCAGGGGTGAACACTGAAGCTTTCTTT. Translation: CASSPAGVNTEAFF.

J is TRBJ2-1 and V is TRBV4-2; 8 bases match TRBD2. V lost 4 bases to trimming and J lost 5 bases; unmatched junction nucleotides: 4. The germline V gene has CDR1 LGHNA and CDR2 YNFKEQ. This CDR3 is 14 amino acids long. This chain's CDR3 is CASSPSGGNNEQFF. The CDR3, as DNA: TGTGCCAGCAGCCCCAGCGGGGGCAACAATGAGCAGTTCTTC.

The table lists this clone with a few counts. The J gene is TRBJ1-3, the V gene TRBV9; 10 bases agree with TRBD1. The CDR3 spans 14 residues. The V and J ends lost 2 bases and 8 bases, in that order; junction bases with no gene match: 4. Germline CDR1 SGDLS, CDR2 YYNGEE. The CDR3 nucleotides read TGTGCCAGCAGCGTCCGGGACAGGGGACACACCATATATTTT. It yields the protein CASSVRDRGHTIYF.

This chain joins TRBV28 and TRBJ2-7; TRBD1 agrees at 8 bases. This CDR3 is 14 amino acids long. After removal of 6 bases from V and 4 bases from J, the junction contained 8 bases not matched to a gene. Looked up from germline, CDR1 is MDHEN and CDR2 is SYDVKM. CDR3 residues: CASSSGTGSYEQYF. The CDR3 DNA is TGTGCCAGCAGCTCCGGGACAGGTTCGTACGAGCAGTACTTC.

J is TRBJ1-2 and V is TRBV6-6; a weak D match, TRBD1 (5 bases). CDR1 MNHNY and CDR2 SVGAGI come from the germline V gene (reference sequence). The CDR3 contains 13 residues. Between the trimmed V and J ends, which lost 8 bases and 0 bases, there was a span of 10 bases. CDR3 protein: CASYRTTNYGYTF. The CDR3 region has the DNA TGTGCCAGCTACAGGACTACTAACTATGGCTACACCTTC.

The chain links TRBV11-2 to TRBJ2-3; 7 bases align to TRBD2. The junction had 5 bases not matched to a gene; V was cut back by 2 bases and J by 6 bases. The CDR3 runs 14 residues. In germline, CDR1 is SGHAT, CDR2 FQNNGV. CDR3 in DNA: TGTGCCAGCAGCTTAAACGCGGGAGCGGATACGCAGTATTTT. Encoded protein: CASSLNAGADTQYF.

In nucleotides, the CDR3 is TGTGCCAGCAGAGCGGAGAGACCTATGAATCAGCCCCAGCATTTT. Its translation is CASRAERPMNQPQHF. The chain joins TRBV6-6 to TRBJ1-5, with D uncertain. V lost 6 bases and J 4 bases, leaving 16 bases between the germline ends. This CDR3 region has 15 residues. Per the germline V gene, CDR1 is MNHNY and CDR2 is SVGAGI (reference sequence).

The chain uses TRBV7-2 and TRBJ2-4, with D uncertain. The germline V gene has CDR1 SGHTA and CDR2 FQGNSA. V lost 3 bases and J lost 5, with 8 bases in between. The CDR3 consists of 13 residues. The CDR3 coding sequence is TGTGCCAGCAGCTTCCAGACTCAAAACATTCAGTACTTC. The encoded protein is CASSFQTQNIQYF.

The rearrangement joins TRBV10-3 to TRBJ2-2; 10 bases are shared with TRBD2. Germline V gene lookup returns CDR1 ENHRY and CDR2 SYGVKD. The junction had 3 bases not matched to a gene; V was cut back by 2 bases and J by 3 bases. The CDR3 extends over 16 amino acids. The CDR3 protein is CAISELGLAHTGELFF. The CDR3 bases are TGTGCCATCAGTGAGCTGGGACTAGCGCACACCGGGGAGCTGTTTTTT.

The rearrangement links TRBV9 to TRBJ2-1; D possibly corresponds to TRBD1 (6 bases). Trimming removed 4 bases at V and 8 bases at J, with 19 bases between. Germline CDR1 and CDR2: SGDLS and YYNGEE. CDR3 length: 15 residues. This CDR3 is CASSQTGMRMDEQFF. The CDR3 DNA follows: TGTGCCAGCAGCCAGACAGGCATGCGGATGGATGAGCAGTTCTTC.